Following are 5 T cell receptor beta chains from one sample sequenced in a study of post-analysis software for immune sequencing data. Regarding the study as a whole: The study found TRBV5-6, TRBV5-1 and TRBV20-1 among about five TRBV segments more frequent in patients than controls.

Incorporated into the TCR beta cDNA libraries were unique molecular identifiers, which served to reduce PCR and sequencing biases. MiXCR was run by TCRdb on the PCR reads, yielding one entry per CDR3 protein. This sample has about 770,000 distinct CDR3 sequences, with 40% to 55% found just once. Antigens of these TCRs are unknown. What was sequenced was blood. The origin of the receptors is a girl aged 10-17 years with multiple sclerosis.

CDR3 amino acids: CSANGQGWGYGYTF. Here the CDR3 DNA reads TGCAGTGCTAACGGGCAGGGCTGGGGCTATGGCTACACCTTC. The chain recombines TRBV20-1 with TRBJ1-2; D is perhaps TRBD1 (5 bases). CDR1 and CDR2 from the germline V gene are DFQATT and SNEGSKA (reference sequence). The V and J ends lost 4 bases and 4 bases respectively, with 16 bases between them. The CDR3 length is 14 residues.

This clonotype came up a few times. The chain has TRBV20-1 and TRBJ2-2; D is perhaps TRBD2 (5 bases). From germline, CDR1 is DFQATT and CDR2 SNEGSKA (reference sequence). The CDR3 sequence is 15 residues long. V dropped 3 bases and J dropped 0 bases, with 11 bases sitting between them. The CDR3 protein is CSASMGGSNTGELFF. The DNA for the CDR3 is TGCAGTGCTAGTATGGGCGGGTCGAACACCGGGGAGCTGTTTTTT.

There are a few counts of this clonotype. This chain links TRBV4-3 with TRBJ1-2; D is undetermined. This CDR3 spans 13 amino acids. Germline V gene lookup returns CDR1 LGHNA and CDR2 YSLEER. V was pared by 0 bases and J by 3 bases, with 5 bases between. CDR3 nucleotides: TGCGCCAGCAGCCAAGATGGGGACTATGGCTACACCTTC. This sequence encodes CASSQDGDYGYTF.

The chain has TRBV28 and TRBJ2-7; D unclear. Germline V gives CDR1 MDHEN, CDR2 SYDVKM. V was shortened by 5 bases and J by 5 bases, with 16 bases between the two germline ends. The CDR3 has 14 amino acids. The CDR3 DNA reads TGTGCCAGCAGTCCCCCTAGGGCTAGGCACGAGCAGTACTTC. Its protein product is CASSPPRARHEQYF.

This chain connects TRBV20-1 to TRBJ2-7; 9 bases are a match to TRBD2. The CDR3 extends over 13 amino acids. With 6 bases clipped from V and 3 bases from J, the junction kept 6 bases outside the gene matches. Looked up from germline, CDR1 is DFQATT and CDR2 is SNEGSKA (reference sequence). The CDR3, as DNA: TGCAGTGCCCGGCGGGGGGGCATCTACGAGCAGTACTTC. As protein: CSARRGGIYEQYF.